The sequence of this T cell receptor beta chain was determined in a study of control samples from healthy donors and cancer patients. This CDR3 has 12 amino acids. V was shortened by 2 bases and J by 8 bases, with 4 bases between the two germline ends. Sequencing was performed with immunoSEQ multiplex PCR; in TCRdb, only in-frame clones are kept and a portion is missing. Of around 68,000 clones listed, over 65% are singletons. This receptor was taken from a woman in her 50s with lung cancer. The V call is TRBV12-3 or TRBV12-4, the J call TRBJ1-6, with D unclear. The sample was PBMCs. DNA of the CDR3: TGTGCCAGCAGTTTACAATATTCACCCCTCCACTTT. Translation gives CASSLQYSPLHF.